The 32 T cell receptor beta chains listed next were all sequenced from one sample in a study of blood T cell repertoires in COVID-19. The table came from immunoSEQ multiplex PCR; TCRdb's copy has only in-frame clones and leaves some out. This table has about 81,000 clones, approximately 78% appearing once. The sequencing sample was made of peripheral blood. The receptors were sampled from a man between 60 and 75 years old with acute or convalescent COVID-19.

Only one count was recorded for this clone. The rearrangement uses TRBV24-1 and TRBJ1-4; TRBD1 aligns across 10 bases. V shed 1 base, J shed 7 bases, and the junction held 5 bases outside the gene matches. The CDR3 spans 16 residues. The V gene's germline CDR1 is KGHDR and CDR2 SFDVKD. CDR3: CATSDFSGTGVEKLFF. The CDR3 DNA sequence: TGTGCCACCAGTGATTTTTCGGGGACAGGGGTTGAAAAACTGTTTTTT.

This clone was detected once. V gene TRBV30 combines with J gene TRBJ1-1, with D hard to call. Trimming removed 5 bases from V and 1 base from J, with 8 bases in between. The germline V gene has CDR1 GTSNPN and CDR2 SVGIG (reference sequence). The CDR3 extends over 12 amino acids. The chain's CDR3 is CAWGRENTEAFF. CDR3 nucleotide sequence: TGTGCCTGGGGGAGGGAGAACACTGAAGCTTTCTTT.

Here the CDR3 reads CASSLGGQAGQYF. For the CDR3, the DNA is TGCGCCAGCAGCTTGGGGGGACAGGCGGGGCAGTACTTC. The chain employs TRBV5-1 and TRBJ2-7; 8 bases are shared with TRBD1. The CDR3 contains 13 residues. CDR1 and CDR2 from the germline V gene are SGHRS and YFSETQ. Losses at the gene ends were 0 bases for V and 9 bases for J; bases not matched to a gene: 5. The full variable domain, rest sourced from reference TRBV5-1 and TRBJ2-7, is KAGVTQTPRYLIKTRGQQVTLSCSPISGHRSVSWYQQTPGQGLQFLFEYFSETQRNKGNFPGRFSGRQFSNSRSEMNVSTLELGDSALYLCASSLGGQAGQYFGPGTRLTVT.

The chain couples TRBV6-5 to TRBJ2-7; 7 positions match TRBD1. The CDR3 has 15 amino acids. Trimming at V came to 6 bases and at J to 2 bases, leaving 10 bases not matched to a gene. Germline CDR1 is MNHEY and CDR2 is SVGAGI. The CDR3 protein is CASSPTGLLAYEQYF. In DNA, the CDR3 is TGTGCCAGCAGCCCGACAGGGCTCCTTGCCTACGAGCAGTACTTC.

The rearrangement joins TRBV7-3 to TRBJ2-2; the match to TRBD2 covers 15 bases. Germline assignment: CDR1 SGHTA and CDR2 FQGTGA. V shed 5 bases and J 5 bases; nucleotides not matched to a gene: 9. The CDR3 totals 18 residues. The CDR3 spells CASSVGTSGGRRTGELFF. The CDR3 DNA follows: TGTGCCAGCAGCGTTGGGACTAGCGGGGGGCGGCGAACCGGGGAGCTGTTTTTT.

This chain connects TRBV4-1 to TRBJ1-4; 8 nucleotides agree with TRBD1. V shed 4 bases, J shed 0 bases, and the junction held 10 bases outside the gene matches. The CDR3 covers 18 residues. Germline V lookup: CDR1 MGHRA, CDR2 YSYEKL. CDR3 sequence: CASSLRIPQGATNEKLFF. The CDR3 DNA is TGCGCCAGCAGCCTTCGCATCCCACAGGGGGCAACTAATGAAAAACTGTTTTTT.

The chain joins TRBV5-5 to TRBJ2-7; TRBD2 agrees at 7 bases. The V gene end was trimmed by 5 bases and the J gene end by 0 bases; junction bases not matched to a gene: 8. Germline CDR1 SGHKS, CDR2 YYEKEE (reference sequence). The CDR3 is 15 amino acids. As DNA, the CDR3 is TGTGCCAGCAGATTAAGGACTAGTACCTCCTACGAGCAGTACTTC. As protein: CASRLRTSTSYEQYF.

CDR3 nucleotides: TGTGCCAGCAGCCAAAATAGGGGTACAGGGAGTTTGGGCGGGGAGCTGTTTTTT. Its translation: CASSQNRGTGSLGGELFF. The chain carries TRBV4-2 and TRBJ2-2, with D possibly matching TRBD1 (6 bases). V was clipped by 2 bases and J by 7 bases, with 23 bases between them. The CDR3 length is 18 residues. Germline assignment: CDR1 LGHNA and CDR2 YNFKEQ.

The rearrangement uses TRBV6-6 and TRBJ1-1; 9 bases fit TRBD1. V lost 5 bases and J lost 0; bases outside the gene matches: 4. Per the germline V gene, CDR1 is MNHNY and CDR2 is SVGAGI (reference sequence). The CDR3 length is 15 residues. The CDR3 spells CASSGQGSVNTEAFF. Here the CDR3 DNA reads TGTGCCAGCAGTGGACAGGGGAGCGTGAACACTGAAGCTTTCTTT.

This clone was seen only a few times. The V call is TRBV12-1, the J call TRBJ1-5; the table names TRBD1, a call not compared with the DNA. TRBV12-1 is termed a pseudogene. CDR3 length: 12 residues. The CDR3 DNA reads as TGTGCCAGTTTAGGGGCCAATCAGCCCCAGCATTTT. This translates into CASLGANQPQHF.

V and J are TRBV6-2 or TRBV6-3 and TRBJ2-5, with TRBD2 matching over 11 bases. CDR1 is MNHEY, CDR2 SVGEGT, per germline. V trimming: 2 bases; J trimming: 5 bases; junction bases outside the gene matches: 4. The CDR3 is 15 residues long. CDR3 nucleotide sequence: TGTGCCAGCAGTTACCTAGCGGGGGGCACCGAGACCCAGTACTTC. This translates into CASSYLAGGTETQYF.

The chain has TRBV19 and TRBJ2-1; possible D gene TRBD2, 6 bases. The germline gives CDR1 LNHDA, CDR2 SQIVND (reference sequence). CDR3 size: 13 residues. CDR3 nucleotide sequence: TGTGCAACGGGGACTCAGTTGGACAATGAGCAGTTCTTC. Translation: CATGTQLDNEQFF.

V and J are TRBV5-4 and TRBJ1-3; TRBD1 agrees at 11 bases. J was trimmed by 8 bases and V by 4 bases; bases with no gene match: 5. Germline-derived CDR1 and CDR2 are SGHNT and YYREEE (reference sequence). The CDR3 spans 14 residues. The CDR3 DNA reads TGTGCCAGCAGCGTGGACAGGGGGCGAGACACCATATATTTT. As protein: CASSVDRGRDTIYF.

The chain carries TRBV5-1 and TRBJ2-2, with TRBD2 as a possible D gene (5 bases). The germline V and J ends were trimmed by 0 bases and 1 base, with 7 bases remaining between them. CDR3 size: 15 residues. Germline CDR1 reads SGHRS; CDR2 reads YFSETQ. CDR3 loop: CASSLERGNTGELFF. The CDR3 DNA is TGCGCCAGCAGCTTGGAACGGGGGAACACCGGGGAGCTGTTTTTT.

The chain joins TRBV4-1 to TRBJ2-1; D may be TRBD2 (5 bases). V lost 6 bases and J 3 bases, leaving 18 bases between the germline ends. The germline V gene has CDR1 MGHRA and CDR2 YSYEKL. CDR3 length equals 16 residues. The CDR3 sequence: CASRLGGTSGYNEQFF. DNA for the CDR3: TGCGCCAGCAGACTCGGAGGTACATCGGGCTACAATGAGCAGTTCTTC.

The chain links TRBV9 to TRBJ2-7; the D gene is possibly TRBD2 (6 bases). This CDR3 comprises 14 residues. V lost 0 bases and J 1 base, leaving 8 bases between the germline ends. Germline V gives CDR1 SGDLS, CDR2 YYNGEE. The CDR3: CASSVVAVSYEQYF. The CDR3 region has the DNA TGTGCCAGCAGCGTAGTAGCGGTGTCCTACGAGCAGTACTTC.

The CDR3 loop reads CASSPHQVPRAYGYTF. CDR3 sequence (DNA): TGCGCCAGCAGCCCTCATCAGGTCCCCAGGGCCTATGGCTACACCTTC. V usage is TRBV5-1 and J usage is TRBJ1-2; tentative D call: TRBD1 (5 bases). Trimming left V 4 bases short and J 4 bases short, with 20 bases between. This CDR3 comprises 16 residues. CDR1 and CDR2 from the germline V gene are SGHRS and YFSETQ.

The chain combines TRBV7-2 with TRBJ2-7, with 13 bases aligning to TRBD2. CDR1 and CDR2 (germline): SGHTA, FQGNSA. Losses at the gene ends were 5 bases for V and 4 bases for J; bases not matched to a gene: 5. The length of the CDR3 is 15 residues. CDR3 nucleotides: TGTGCCAGCAGCGCGCCGGGACTAGCGGGGTACGAGCAGTACTTC. Translating gives CASSAPGLAGYEQYF.

The V gene is TRBV18, the J gene TRBJ1-3, with TRBD1 as a possible D gene (5 bases). Germline-derived CDR1 and CDR2 are KGHSH and LQKENI. There are 13 residues in the CDR3. V was shortened by 6 bases and J by 5 bases, with 11 bases between the two germline ends. The DNA for the CDR3 is TGTGCCAGCTCTGGAGACAGCAGAAACACCATATATTTT. Translated, it gives CASSGDSRNTIYF. The full variable domain, its missing parts supplied by reference TRBV18 and TRBJ1-3, is NAGVMQNPRHLVRRRGQEARLRCSPMKGHSHVYWYRQLPEEGLKFMVYLQKENIIDESGMPKERFSAEFPKEGPSILRIQQVVRGDSAAYFCASSGDSRNTIYFGEGSWLTVV.

V and J are TRBV19 and TRBJ1-1, with D possibly being TRBD1 (6 bases). The CDR3 consists of 16 residues. V lost 0 bases and J lost 1, with 12 bases in between. CDR1 is LNHDA, CDR2 SQIVND, per germline (reference sequence). The CDR3 sequence: CASSIDPGTPNTEAFF. In nucleotides, the CDR3 is TGTGCCAGTAGTATAGACCCCGGGACACCGAACACTGAAGCTTTCTTT.

The genes are TRBV6-5 and TRBJ2-3; the match to TRBD2 covers 7 bases. CDR3 length: 13 residues. J gave up 4 bases and V 7 bases, and 5 bases lay outside the gene matches. Germline assignment: CDR1 MNHEY and CDR2 SVGAGI. CDR3 in DNA: TGTGCCAGCAACGACCGGGGGGCAGATACGCAGTATTTT. Translating it yields CASNDRGADTQYF.

V usage is TRBV12-5 and J usage is TRBJ2-3; tentatively, D is TRBD1 (5 bases). Trimming took off 5 bases at V and 6 bases at J, with 9 bases between the two ends. The CDR3 covers 12 residues. In germline, CDR1 is LGHNT, CDR2 FRNRAP. This CDR3 is CASGPGRDTQYF. CDR3 nucleotide sequence: TGTGCTAGTGGTCCAGGGCGGGATACGCAGTATTTT. Complete variable domain (other parts from reference TRBV12-5 and TRBJ2-3): DARVTQTPRHKVTEMGQEVTMRCQPILGHNTVFWYRQTMMQGLELLAYFRNRAPLDDSGMPKDRFSAEMPDATLATLKIQPSEPRDSAVYFCASGPGRDTQYFGPGTRLTVL.

This chain connects TRBV12-3 or TRBV12-4 to TRBJ2-1; 8 bases align to TRBD2. This CDR3 region has 13 residues. Trimming cost V 1 base and J 15 bases; bases outside gene matches: 8. Here the CDR3 reads CASSLGGLVRGFF. CDR3 DNA sequence: TGTGCCAGCAGTTTAGGGGGACTAGTTCGCGGGTTCTTC.

The chain joins TRBV4-2 to TRBJ1-2; 7 bases agree with TRBD1. The CDR3 spans 15 residues. J gave up 7 bases and V 0 bases, and 8 bases lay outside the gene matches. CDR1 is LGHNA, CDR2 YNFKEQ, per germline. The CDR3 region has the DNA TGTGCCAGCAGCCAAGAGACAGGGAGTCTAACTGGCTACACCTTC. Encoded protein: CASSQETGSLTGYTF.

This sequence joins TRBV24-1 and TRBJ1-2; D is unclear. CDR1 and CDR2 from the germline V gene are KGHDR and SFDVKD. V dropped 2 bases and J dropped 2 bases, with 8 bases sitting between them. CDR3 length: 14 amino acids. The CDR3 sequence is CATSDYRRNYGYTF. In DNA form, the CDR3 reads TGTGCCACCAGTGATTATCGGAGAAACTATGGCTACACCTTC.

This clone was seen once. The V and J genes are TRBV20-1 and TRBJ2-1; 12 bases align to TRBD2. This CDR3 spans 16 amino acids. Germline CDR1 is DFQATT and CDR2 is SNEGSKA (reference sequence). V trimming: 3 bases; J trimming: 6 bases; junction bases outside the gene matches: 9. The CDR3: CSASFPGTSGRNEQFF. Written as DNA, the CDR3 is TGCAGTGCTAGTTTCCCGGGGACTAGCGGGCGCAATGAGCAGTTCTTC.

CDR3 coding DNA: TGTGCCAGCTCTCCCGAGGGAGGGGAAGGCGAGCAGTACTTC. This encodes CASSPEGGEGEQYF. V and J are TRBV18 and TRBJ2-7; 7 bases agree with TRBD2. The CDR3 is 14 residues long. The germline gives CDR1 KGHSH, CDR2 LQKENI. V lost 6 bases, J lost 6 bases, and 11 bases stayed unmatched.

The chain links TRBV30 to TRBJ1-1, with D perhaps matching TRBD1 (5 bases). This CDR3 comprises 14 residues. The V end lost 6 bases, the J end lost 0 bases, and 14 bases lay between the germline ends. From germline, CDR1 is GTSNPN and CDR2 SVGIG (reference sequence). This CDR3 reads CACFPQGLNTEAFF. CDR3 in DNA: TGTGCCTGCTTCCCTCAGGGATTGAACACTGAAGCTTTCTTT.

The chain recombines TRBV6-5 with TRBJ2-1, with 7 bases aligning to TRBD1. The junction had 5 bases not matched to a gene; V was cut back by 0 bases and J by 3 bases. CDR1 and CDR2 from the germline V gene are MNHEY and SVGAGI. The length of the CDR3 is 16 residues. CDR3 protein: CASSYSGQQYYNEQFF. The CDR3 nucleotides are TGTGCCAGCAGTTACTCGGGACAGCAATACTACAATGAGCAGTTCTTC.

The genes are TRBV29-1 and TRBJ1-1; the D is unclear. The CDR3 has 11 residues. Germline loops: CDR1 SQVTM, CDR2 ANQGSEA. The ends were cut back, 7 bases at V and 6 bases at J, with 12 bases in the middle. CDR3 amino acids: CSAAMGAEAFF. For the CDR3, the DNA is TGCAGCGCCGCAATGGGCGCTGAAGCTTTCTTT.

V usage is TRBV29-1 and J usage is TRBJ2-7; D gene uncertain. Germline values: CDR1 SQVTM, CDR2 ANQGSEA. V dropped 6 bases and J dropped 0 bases, with 12 bases sitting between them. The CDR3 loop spans 13 amino acids. CDR3 in DNA: TGCAGCGTCTCTCCGGGTAGCTCCTACGAGCAGTACTTC. The encoded protein is CSVSPGSSYEQYF.

The chain is built from TRBV5-1 and TRBJ2-3; 9 bases match TRBD2. The CDR3 is 19 residues long. The V and J ends lost 4 bases and 0 bases, in that order; junction bases with no gene match: 15. Germline loops: CDR1 SGHRS, CDR2 YFSETQ. As DNA, the CDR3 is TGCGCCAGCAGCCCGGGGGTAGCGGGGGTTCACCCTAGCACAGATACGCAGTATTTT. This codes for CASSPGVAGVHPSTDTQYF.